One sample yielded the 30 T cell receptor beta chains listed below, sequenced in a study of cytomegalovirus exposure and HLA in healthy donors. The PCR used 60 Vbeta and 13 Jbeta primers. Profiling relied on immunoSEQ multiplex PCR, and the TCRdb table lists in-frame clones only, not all of them. The sample carries just under 150,000 clones, over 80% recorded once. Input material: PBMCs. These receptors originate from a woman in her twenties or thirties in good health and CMV-seronegative.

The chain employs TRBV30 and TRBJ2-1, with D unresolved. The ends were cut back, 3 bases at V and 4 bases at J, with 13 bases in the middle. The CDR3 sequence is 14 residues long. Per the germline V gene, CDR1 is GTSNPN and CDR2 is SVGIG (reference sequence). The CDR3 protein is CAWSLAALYNEQFF. In nucleotides, the CDR3 is TGTGCCTGGAGCCTCGCGGCCTTATACAATGAGCAGTTCTTC.

The rearrangement links TRBV5-1 to TRBJ2-5, with TRBD2 identical over 13 bases. The J call may not be correct, given that the DNA end is closer to TRBJ2-7. CDR1 and CDR2 from the germline V gene are SGHRS and YFSETQ. This CDR3 region has 16 residues. CDR3 in amino acids: CASRGLAGSSSYEQYF. CDR3 in DNA: TGCGCCAGCAGGGGACTAGCGGGGTCTAGCTCCTACGAGCAGTACTTC.

This chain uses TRBV11-2 with TRBJ1-1, with D perhaps TRBD1 (5 bases). There are 13 residues in the CDR3. V gave up 0 bases and J gave up 5 bases, with 7 bases separating them. CDR1 SGHAT and CDR2 FQNNGV come from the germline V gene. The CDR3 loop is CASSLERGTEAFF. The CDR3 coding sequence is TGTGCCAGCAGCTTAGAGCGGGGGACTGAAGCTTTCTTT.

This clone occurred once. V gene TRBV30 combines with J gene TRBJ2-7; D is possibly TRBD2 (7 bases). Germline-derived CDR1 and CDR2 are GTSNPN and SVGIG (reference sequence). The V gene lost 5 bases and the J gene lost 5 bases, with 19 bases spanning the gap. This CDR3 region has 14 residues. CDR3 DNA: TGTGCCTGGGGAAGAGGGGGGGGCCTCCACGAGCAGTACTTC. Amino acid sequence: CAWGRGGGLHEQYF. The whole variable domain, remainder taken from reference TRBV30 and TRBJ2-7, is SQTIHQWPATLVQPVGSPLSLECTVEGTSNPNLYWYRQAAGRGLQLLFYSVGIGQISSEVPQNLSASRPQDRQFILSSKKLLLSDSGFYLCAWGRGGGLHEQYFGPGTRLTVT.

The V gene is TRBV5-1, the J gene TRBJ2-2; D perhaps matches TRBD2 (7 bases). The CDR3 runs to 14 residues. Germline values: CDR1 SGHRS, CDR2 YFSETQ. Between the trimmed V and J ends, which lost 5 bases and 1 base, there was a span of 9 bases. The CDR3 nucleotides read TGCGCCAGCAGGGGGGGGCTGAACACCGGGGAGCTGTTTTTT. Translating gives CASRGGLNTGELFF.

This clone was seen a few times. The junction departs from germline at one end; a sequencing error may be responsible. The rearrangement uses TRBV7-9 and TRBJ2-1; 12 bases map to TRBD2. The CDR3 has 17 amino acids. The germline V gene has CDR1 SEHNR and CDR2 FQNEAQ (reference sequence). The CDR3 nucleotides are TGTTCCAGCAGCTCACCAAGGACTAGCGGGATTGTCAATGAGCAGTTCTTC. Translated: CSSSSPRTSGIVNEQFF.

The chain combines TRBV6-5 with TRBJ2-1; D possibly corresponds to TRBD2 (5 bases). With 2 bases removed from V and 9 bases from J, the gap between germline ends came to 17 bases. The CDR3 covers 15 residues. Per germline, CDR1 MNHEY and CDR2 SVGAGI. CDR3 loop: CASSYPGSSFSEQFF. The CDR3 coding sequence is TGTGCCAGCAGTTACCCGGGGTCTTCTTTTAGTGAGCAGTTCTTC.

V is TRBV19 and J is TRBJ2-5; 12 bases align to TRBD2. The closer fit of TRBJ2-7 to the DNA end suggests the J call may be wrong. CDR1 is LNHDA and CDR2 is SQIVND in the germline V gene (reference sequence). The CDR3 length is 15 residues. The CDR3 nucleotides are TGTGCCAGTAGTATAGCGACTAGCGGGGGCTACGAGCAGTACTTC. Protein product: CASSIATSGGYEQYF.

The J gene is TRBJ2-1, the V gene TRBV29-1; 11 bases match TRBD2. This CDR3 comprises 17 residues. The germline V gene encodes CDR1 SQVTM and CDR2 ANQGSEA. V dropped 2 bases and J dropped 8; count of bases not matched to a gene: 14. This CDR3 is CSVEPASGGLVTHEQFF. CDR3 coding DNA: TGCAGCGTTGAACCCGCTAGCGGGGGGCTGGTAACGCATGAGCAGTTCTTC.

The V call is TRBV12-5, the J call TRBJ2-3; TRBD2 aligns across 9 bases. The V gene's germline CDR1 is LGHNT and CDR2 FRNRAP. V lost 1 base, J lost 4 bases, and 9 bases stayed unmatched. The CDR3 has 17 residues. Here the CDR3 reads CASGLGSGGLAPDTQYF. CDR3 coding DNA: TGTGCTAGTGGTTTGGGTTCCGGGGGACTAGCTCCAGATACGCAGTATTTT.

The chain uses TRBV12-2 and TRBJ2-7; whether TRBD2, the table's D call, matches the DNA was not checked. TRBV12-2 is a pseudogene. The length of the CDR3 is 19 residues. In DNA, the CDR3 is TGTGCAAGTCGCTCAACGACACGGACTAGCGGGAGCGATTGCCACGAGCAGTACTTC. This encodes CASRSTTRTSGSDCHEQYF.

The rearrangement links TRBV19 to TRBJ2-1; TRBD2 is a possible D gene (7 bases). V lost 1 base to trimming and J lost 6 bases, with 10 bases between them. The CDR3 spans 14 residues. Germline V CDR1 and CDR2: LNHDA, SQIVND (reference sequence). Here the CDR3 reads CASSIARGLNEQFF. The CDR3 nucleotides are TGTGCCAGTAGTATAGCGCGGGGGCTCAATGAGCAGTTCTTC.

This clone showed up just a few times. The CDR3 coding sequence is TGTGCCAGCAGCCCCCGAGAGGGTGGCAATCAGCCCCAGCATTTT. Its translation: CASSPREGGNQPQHF. The V call is TRBV6-6, the J call TRBJ1-5, with D unresolved. The CDR3 is 15 amino acids. Trimming shortened V by 6 bases and J by 2 bases, and 14 bases separated the two germline ends. CDR1 is MNHNY, CDR2 SVGAGI, per germline (reference sequence).

The chain is built from TRBV5-1 and TRBJ1-1; D is unresolved. The ends were cut back, 5 bases at V and 1 base at J, with 12 bases in the middle. This CDR3 region has 14 residues. Per the germline V gene, CDR1 is SGHRS and CDR2 is YFSETQ. CDR3 nucleotide sequence: TGCGCCAGCAGTGGCGAGACACAGAACACTGAAGCTTTCTTT. Encoded protein: CASSGETQNTEAFF. Full variable domain (remainder filled in from reference TRBV5-1 and TRBJ1-1): KAGVTQTPRYLIKTRGQQVTLSCSPISGHRSVSWYQQTPGQGLQFLFEYFSETQRNKGNFPGRFSGRQFSNSRSEMNVSTLELGDSALYLCASSGETQNTEAFFGQGTRLTVV.

V is TRBV11-2 and J is TRBJ1-2; D unresolved. Trimming stripped 3 bases from V and 8 bases from J, with 25 bases between. This CDR3 has 17 amino acids. In germline, CDR1 is SGHAT, CDR2 FQNNGV. Here the CDR3 reads CASSLNFVEEDPIGYTF. The CDR3 coding sequence is TGTGCCAGCAGCTTGAATTTCGTCGAGGAGGACCCTATAGGCTACACCTTC.

The V and J genes are TRBV10-3 and TRBJ1-5; 9 positions agree with TRBD1. Germline CDR1 reads ENHRY; CDR2 reads SYGVKD. The CDR3 loop spans 18 amino acids. Trimming at V came to 0 bases and at J to 3 bases, leaving 9 bases not matched to a gene. CDR3 nucleotides: TGTGCCATCAGTGAGTCTGCCGGGACAGGGTATTCCAATCAGCCCCAGCATTTT. This encodes CAISESAGTGYSNQPQHF.

This clone was counted once. Lacking the conserved final phenylalanine or tryptophan, this CDR3 likely reflects a read error. The chain joins TRBV19 to TRBJ1-1; no firm D call. V was pared by 7 bases and J by 3 bases, with 18 bases between. The germline V gene has CDR1 LNHDA and CDR2 SQIVND (reference sequence). This CDR3 region has 15 residues. CDR3 nucleotide sequence: TGTGCCAGTAAAACATCCGTGGGTTTAGACACTGAAGCTTTCTCT. Translation: CASKTSVGLDTEAFS.

V and J are TRBV19 and TRBJ1-2, with D tentatively TRBD1 (6 bases). The germline gives CDR1 LNHDA, CDR2 SQIVND (reference sequence). The CDR3 runs to 14 residues. The V gene lost 3 bases and the J gene lost 5 bases, with 13 bases spanning the gap. CDR3: CASSIMGARYGYTF. The CDR3 DNA reads as TGTGCCAGTAGTATCATGGGGGCGCGGTATGGCTACACCTTC.

The V and J genes are TRBV29-1 and TRBJ2-3; maybe TRBD2 (6 bases). Germline V lookup: CDR1 SQVTM, CDR2 ANQGSEA. This CDR3 is 14 amino acids long. Trimming stripped 6 bases from V and 4 bases from J, with 17 bases between. CDR3 sequence (DNA): TGCAGCGTGGTACTAGAACCGGGGGCAGATACGCAGTATTTT. This sequence encodes CSVVLEPGADTQYF.

The chain has TRBV27 and TRBJ2-1; 9 positions match TRBD2. The V segment lost 2 bases and the J segment 5 bases; nucleotides outside the gene matches: 10. CDR1 MNHEY and CDR2 SMNVEV come from the germline V gene (reference sequence). There are 17 residues in the CDR3. CDR3 region: CASSLAAGGLGNNEQFF. In DNA form, the CDR3 reads TGTGCCAGCAGTTTAGCGGCGGGAGGGCTGGGGAACAATGAGCAGTTCTTC.

The chain links TRBV2 to TRBJ2-5, with 7 nucleotides matching TRBD2. V gave up 6 bases and J gave up 5 bases; unmatched junction bases: 9. Germline V gene lookup returns CDR1 SNHLY and CDR2 FYNNEI. The CDR3 is 14 amino acids. The CDR3 is CASRAGLEVETQYF. CDR3 nucleotides: TGTGCCAGCAGGGCAGGACTAGAGGTCGAGACCCAGTACTTC.

Written as DNA, the CDR3 is TGTGCCAGCAGCCCTCTGTTGACTAATGAAAAACTGTTTTTT. It encodes CASSPLLTNEKLFF. The chain joins TRBV11-2 to TRBJ1-4; D is ambiguous. The V end lost 5 bases, the J end lost 2 bases, and 9 bases lay between the germline ends. The CDR3 covers 14 residues. Germline CDR1 SGHAT, CDR2 FQNNGV.

The chain joins TRBV6-1 to TRBJ2-7, with a weak D call TRBD1 (6 bases). Germline values: CDR1 MNHNS, CDR2 SASEGT. This CDR3 comprises 15 residues. V lost 3 bases to trimming and J lost 4 bases, with 16 bases between them. The DNA of the CDR3 is TGTGCCAGCAGTGACCCCCCCCTCGGACAGTACGAGCAGTACTTC. This codes for CASSDPPLGQYEQYF.

This clone came up a few times. This chain joins TRBV7-2 and TRBJ2-1; 10 bases agree with TRBD2. The CDR3 runs to 16 residues. Losses at the gene ends were 1 base for V and 9 bases for J; bases not matched to a gene: 9. The germline V gene encodes CDR1 SGHTA and CDR2 FQGNSA. The CDR3 reads CASSLGVAGGEGEQFF. The CDR3 coding sequence is TGTGCCAGCAGCTTAGGGGTAGCGGGAGGAGAAGGTGAGCAGTTCTTC.

The rearrangement joins TRBV7-3 to TRBJ1-1, with no clear D. Per the germline V gene, CDR1 is SGHTA and CDR2 is FQGTGA. The CDR3 length is 13 residues. V gave up 2 bases and J gave up 1 base, with 5 bases separating them. CDR3: CASSLGWNTEAFF. For the CDR3, the DNA is TGTGCCAGCAGCTTAGGCTGGAACACTGAAGCTTTCTTT.

This sequence joins TRBV10-3 and TRBJ1-1; perhaps TRBD1 as D (6 bases). CDR3 length: 14 residues. The V and J ends lost 6 bases and 5 bases respectively, with 16 bases between them. CDR1 is ENHRY, CDR2 SYGVKD, per germline. CDR3 sequence: CAIRQGRVETEAFF. The CDR3 nucleotides read TGTGCCATCAGGCAGGGGAGGGTGGAAACTGAAGCTTTCTTT.

CDR3 coding DNA: TGCGCCAGCAGCTATCTAGTGGACTACGAGCAGTACTTC. It specifies CASSYLVDYEQYF. The rearrangement joins TRBV5-1 to TRBJ2-7, with D uncertain. The CDR3 consists of 13 residues. The V end was cut by 3 bases, the J end by 3 bases, with 10 bases between. The V gene's germline CDR1 is SGHRS and CDR2 YFSETQ.

The chain recombines TRBV7-3 with TRBJ1-2; a possible D gene is TRBD1 (5 bases). This CDR3 has 13 residues. CDR1 SGHTA and CDR2 FQGTGA come from the germline V gene. V was clipped by 5 bases and J by 7 bases, with 14 bases between them. CDR3 protein: CASSVRPGGGYTF. In nucleotides, the CDR3 is TGTGCCAGCAGCGTCCGTCCCGGGGGTGGCTACACCTTC.

The chain links TRBV7-9 to TRBJ2-1; D is undetermined. Trimming left V 4 bases short and J 10 bases short, with 14 bases between. This CDR3 is 13 amino acids long. Germline assignment: CDR1 SEHNR and CDR2 FQNEAQ (reference sequence). In DNA, the CDR3 is TGTGCCAGCAGCTCACCCAAGCGTTTCGAGCAGTTCTTC. Translation: CASSSPKRFEQFF.

This clone was counted a few times. The chain carries TRBV28 and TRBJ2-5; 7 bases agree with TRBD1. The J call may be wrong; the DNA end is better matched by TRBJ2-7. This CDR3 contains 14 residues. Germline CDR1 and CDR2: MDHEN and SYDVKM. The CDR3 nucleotides are TGTGCCAGCAGTTTGCCACAACAGGGGTACGAGCAGTACTTC. This encodes CASSLPQQGYEQYF.